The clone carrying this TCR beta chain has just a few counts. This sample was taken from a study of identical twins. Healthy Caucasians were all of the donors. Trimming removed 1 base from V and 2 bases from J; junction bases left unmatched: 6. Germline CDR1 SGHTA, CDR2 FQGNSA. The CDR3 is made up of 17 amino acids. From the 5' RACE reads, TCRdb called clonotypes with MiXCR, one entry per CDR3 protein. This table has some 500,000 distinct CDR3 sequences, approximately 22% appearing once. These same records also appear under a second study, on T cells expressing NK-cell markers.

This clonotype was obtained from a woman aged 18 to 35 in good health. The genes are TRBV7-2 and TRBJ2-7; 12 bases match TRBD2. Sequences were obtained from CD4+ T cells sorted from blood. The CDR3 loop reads CASSLVSASGRAYEQYF. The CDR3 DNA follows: TGTGCCAGCAGCTTAGTCTCCGCTAGCGGGAGGGCCTACGAGCAGTACTTC. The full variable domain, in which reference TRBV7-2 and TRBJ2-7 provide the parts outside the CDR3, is GAGVSQSPSNKVTEKGKDVELRCDPISGHTALYWYRQSLGQGLEFLIYFQGNSAPDKSGLPSDRFSAERTGGSVSTLTIQRTQQEDSAVYLCASSLVSASGRAYEQYFGPGTRLTVT.